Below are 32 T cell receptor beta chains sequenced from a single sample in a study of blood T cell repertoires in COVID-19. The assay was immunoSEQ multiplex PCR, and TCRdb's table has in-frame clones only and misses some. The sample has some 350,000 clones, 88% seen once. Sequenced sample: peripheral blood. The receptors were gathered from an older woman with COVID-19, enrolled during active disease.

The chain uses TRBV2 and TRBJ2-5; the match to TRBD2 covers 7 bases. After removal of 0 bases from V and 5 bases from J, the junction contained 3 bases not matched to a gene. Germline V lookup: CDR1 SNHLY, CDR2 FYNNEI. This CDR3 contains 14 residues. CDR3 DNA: TGTGCCAGCAGTGAAGCGGGAGGGAGGGAGACCCAGTACTTC. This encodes CASSEAGGRETQYF.

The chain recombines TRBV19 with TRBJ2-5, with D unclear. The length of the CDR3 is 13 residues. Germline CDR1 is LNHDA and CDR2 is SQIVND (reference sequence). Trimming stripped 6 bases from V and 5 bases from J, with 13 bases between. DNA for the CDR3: TGTGCCAGTAGCGCAGTAGCCGAGGAGACCCAGTACTTC. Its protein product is CASSAVAEETQYF.

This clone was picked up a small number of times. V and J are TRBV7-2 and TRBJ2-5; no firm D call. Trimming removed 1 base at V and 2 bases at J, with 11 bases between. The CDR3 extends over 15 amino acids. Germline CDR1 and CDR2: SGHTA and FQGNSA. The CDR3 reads CASSLDLHFQETQYF. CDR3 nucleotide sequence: TGTGCCAGCAGCTTAGATCTGCACTTTCAAGAGACCCAGTACTTC.

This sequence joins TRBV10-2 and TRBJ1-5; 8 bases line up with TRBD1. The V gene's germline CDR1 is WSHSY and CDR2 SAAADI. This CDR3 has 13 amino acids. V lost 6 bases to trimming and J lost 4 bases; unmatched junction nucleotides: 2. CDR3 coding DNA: TGCGCCAGCAGACAGGGGGGGAATCAGCCCCAGCATTTT. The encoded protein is CASRQGGNQPQHF.

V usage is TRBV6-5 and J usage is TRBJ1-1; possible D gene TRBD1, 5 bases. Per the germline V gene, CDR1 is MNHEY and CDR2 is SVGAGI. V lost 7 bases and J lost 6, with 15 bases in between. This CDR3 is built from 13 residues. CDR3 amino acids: CASIWGGEAEAFF. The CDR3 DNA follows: TGTGCCAGCATCTGGGGGGGGGAAGCTGAAGCTTTCTTT.

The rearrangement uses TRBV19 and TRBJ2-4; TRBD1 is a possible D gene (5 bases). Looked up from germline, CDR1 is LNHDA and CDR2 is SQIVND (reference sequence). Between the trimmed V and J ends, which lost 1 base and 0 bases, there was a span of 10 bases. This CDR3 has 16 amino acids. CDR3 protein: CASSIGGHLAKNIQYF. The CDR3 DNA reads TGTGCCAGTAGTATAGGGGGCCATTTAGCCAAAAACATTCAGTACTTC.

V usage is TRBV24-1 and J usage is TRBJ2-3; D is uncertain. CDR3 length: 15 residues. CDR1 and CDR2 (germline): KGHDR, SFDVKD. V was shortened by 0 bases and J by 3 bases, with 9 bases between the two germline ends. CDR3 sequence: CATSDLKLLTDTQYF. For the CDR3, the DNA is TGTGCCACCAGTGATTTGAAGCTTCTGACAGATACGCAGTATTTT.

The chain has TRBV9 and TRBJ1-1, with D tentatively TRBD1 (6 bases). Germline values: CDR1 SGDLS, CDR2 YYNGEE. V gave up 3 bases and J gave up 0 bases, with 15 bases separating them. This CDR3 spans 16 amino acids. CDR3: CASSAGAGYMNTEAFF. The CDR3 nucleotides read TGTGCCAGCAGCGCAGGGGCGGGTTACATGAACACTGAAGCTTTCTTT.

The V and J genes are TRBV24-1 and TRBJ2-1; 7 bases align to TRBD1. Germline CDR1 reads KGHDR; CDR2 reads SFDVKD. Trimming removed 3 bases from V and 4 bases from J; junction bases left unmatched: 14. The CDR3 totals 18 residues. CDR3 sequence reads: CATSDANPGRGNYNEQFF. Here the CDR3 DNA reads TGTGCCACCAGTGATGCTAACCCCGGCAGGGGGAATTACAATGAGCAGTTCTTC.

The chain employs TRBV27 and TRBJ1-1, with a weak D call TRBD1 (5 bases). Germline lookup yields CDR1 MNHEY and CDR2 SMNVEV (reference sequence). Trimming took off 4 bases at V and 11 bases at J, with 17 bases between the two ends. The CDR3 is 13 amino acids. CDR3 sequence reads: CASSSHPGGDAFF. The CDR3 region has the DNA TGTGCCAGCAGTTCCCACCCCGGGGGGGATGCTTTCTTT.

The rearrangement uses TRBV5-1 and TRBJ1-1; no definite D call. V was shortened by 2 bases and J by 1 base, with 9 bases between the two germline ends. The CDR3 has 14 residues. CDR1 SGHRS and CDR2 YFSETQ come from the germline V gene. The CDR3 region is CASSLGRANTEAFF. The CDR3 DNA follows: TGCGCCAGCAGCTTAGGGAGGGCGAACACTGAAGCTTTCTTT.

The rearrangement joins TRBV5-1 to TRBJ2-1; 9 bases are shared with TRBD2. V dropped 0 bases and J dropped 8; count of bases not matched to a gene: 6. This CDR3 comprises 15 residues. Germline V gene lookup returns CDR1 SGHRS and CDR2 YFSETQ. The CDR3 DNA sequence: TGCGCCAGCAGCTTGGGAGCGGGGGGTGTAGATGAGCAGTTCTTC. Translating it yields CASSLGAGGVDEQFF.

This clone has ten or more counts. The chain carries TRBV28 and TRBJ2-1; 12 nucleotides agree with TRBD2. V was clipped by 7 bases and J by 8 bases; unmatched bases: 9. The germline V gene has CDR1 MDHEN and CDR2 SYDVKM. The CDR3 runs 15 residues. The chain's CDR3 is CASNSGASGGDEQFF. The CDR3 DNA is TGTGCCAGCAACTCAGGCGCTAGCGGGGGGGATGAGCAGTTCTTC. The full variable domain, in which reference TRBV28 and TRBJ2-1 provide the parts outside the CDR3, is DVKVTQSSRYLVKRTGEKVFLECVQDMDHENMFWYRQDPGLGLRLIYFSYDVKMKEKGDIPEGYSVSREKKERFSLILESASTNQTSMYLCASNSGASGGDEQFFGPGTRLTVL.

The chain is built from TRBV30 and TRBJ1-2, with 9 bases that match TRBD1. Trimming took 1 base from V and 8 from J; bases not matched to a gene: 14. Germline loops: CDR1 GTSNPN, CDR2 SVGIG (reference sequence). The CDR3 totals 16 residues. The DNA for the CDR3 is TGTGCCTGGAGTGAACAGGGGGCACCCGTTTTCAAGGGCTACACCTTC. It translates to CAWSEQGAPVFKGYTF.

CDR3 region: CASSHGTGSNEKLFF. The CDR3 region has the DNA TGTGCCAGCAGCCACGGGACAGGGAGCAATGAAAAACTGTTTTTT. V and J are TRBV3-1 (or the pseudogene TRBV3-2) and TRBJ1-4; TRBD1 matches 9 bases. The V gene end was trimmed by 3 bases and the J gene end by 5 bases; junction bases not matched to a gene: 4. CDR3 length: 15 amino acids. From germline, CDR1 is LGHDT and CDR2 YNNKEL (reference sequence).

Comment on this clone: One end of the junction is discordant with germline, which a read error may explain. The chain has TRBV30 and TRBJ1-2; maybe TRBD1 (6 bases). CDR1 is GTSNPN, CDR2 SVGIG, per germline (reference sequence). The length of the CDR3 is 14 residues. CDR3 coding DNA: TGTGCCTCCTTACGCCAGGGGCCTAACTTTGGCTACACCTTC. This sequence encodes CASLRQGPNFGYTF.

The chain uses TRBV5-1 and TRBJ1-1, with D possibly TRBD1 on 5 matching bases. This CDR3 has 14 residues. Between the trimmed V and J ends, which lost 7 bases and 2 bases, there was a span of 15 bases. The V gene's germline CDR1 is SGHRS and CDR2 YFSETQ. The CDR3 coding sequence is TGCGCCAGCTCGCCGGGGGTGCCAAACACTGAAGCTTTCTTT. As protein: CASSPGVPNTEAFF.

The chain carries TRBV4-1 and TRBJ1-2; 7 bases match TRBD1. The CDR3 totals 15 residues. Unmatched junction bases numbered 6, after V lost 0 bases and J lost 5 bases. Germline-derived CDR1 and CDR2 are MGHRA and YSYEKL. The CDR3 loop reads CASSQEGQGVYGYTF. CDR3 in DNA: TGCGCCAGCAGCCAAGAGGGCCAGGGGGTATATGGCTACACCTTC.

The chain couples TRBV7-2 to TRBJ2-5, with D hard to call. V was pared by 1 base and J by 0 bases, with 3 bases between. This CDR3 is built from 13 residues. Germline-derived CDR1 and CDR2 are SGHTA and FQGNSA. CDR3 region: CASSLVNQETQYF. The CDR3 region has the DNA TGTGCCAGCAGCTTAGTCAACCAAGAGACCCAGTACTTC.

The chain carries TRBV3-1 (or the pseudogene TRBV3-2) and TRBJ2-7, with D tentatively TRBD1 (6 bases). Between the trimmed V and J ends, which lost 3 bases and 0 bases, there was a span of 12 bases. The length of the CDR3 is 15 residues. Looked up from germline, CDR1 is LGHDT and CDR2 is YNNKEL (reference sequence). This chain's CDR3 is CASSHPWGPSYEQYF. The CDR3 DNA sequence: TGTGCCAGCAGCCACCCGTGGGGGCCCTCCTACGAGCAGTACTTC.

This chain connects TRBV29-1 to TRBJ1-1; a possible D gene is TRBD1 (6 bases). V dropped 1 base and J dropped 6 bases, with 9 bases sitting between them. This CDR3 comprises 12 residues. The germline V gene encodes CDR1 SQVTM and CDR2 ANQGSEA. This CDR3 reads CSVEAGAAEAFF. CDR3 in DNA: TGCAGCGTTGAAGCAGGGGCAGCTGAAGCTTTCTTT.

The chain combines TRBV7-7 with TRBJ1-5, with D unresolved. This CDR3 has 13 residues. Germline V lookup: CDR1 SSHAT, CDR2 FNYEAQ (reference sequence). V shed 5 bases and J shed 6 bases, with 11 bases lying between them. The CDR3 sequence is CASSPGEGQPQHF. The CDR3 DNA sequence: TGTGCCAGCAGCCCCGGGGAGGGTCAGCCCCAGCATTTT.

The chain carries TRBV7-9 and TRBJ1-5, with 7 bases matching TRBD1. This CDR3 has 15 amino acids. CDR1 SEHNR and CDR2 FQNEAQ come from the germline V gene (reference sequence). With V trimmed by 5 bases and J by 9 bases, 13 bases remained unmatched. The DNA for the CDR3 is TGTGCCAGCAGCGGGATGAGGGGGCCCCAAGGGCCCCAGCATTTT. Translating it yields CASSGMRGPQGPQHF.

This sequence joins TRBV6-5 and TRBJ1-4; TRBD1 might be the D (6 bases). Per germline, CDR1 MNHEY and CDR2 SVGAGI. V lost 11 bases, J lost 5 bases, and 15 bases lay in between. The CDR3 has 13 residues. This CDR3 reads CASLGQVNEKLFF. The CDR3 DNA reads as TGTGCCTCATTGGGACAAGTGAATGAAAAACTGTTTTTT.

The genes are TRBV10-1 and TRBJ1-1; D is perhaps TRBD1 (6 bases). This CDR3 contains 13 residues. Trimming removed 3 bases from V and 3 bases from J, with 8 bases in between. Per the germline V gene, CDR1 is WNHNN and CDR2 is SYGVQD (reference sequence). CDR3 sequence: CASSEWTDTEAFF. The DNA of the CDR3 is TGCGCCAGCAGTGAATGGACAGACACTGAAGCTTTCTTT.

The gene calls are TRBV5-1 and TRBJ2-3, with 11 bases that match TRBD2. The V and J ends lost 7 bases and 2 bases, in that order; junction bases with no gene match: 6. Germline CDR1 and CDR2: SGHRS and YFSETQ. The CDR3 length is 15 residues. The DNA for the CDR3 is TGCGCCAGCCGACTAGCGGGGTCCCCCACAGATACGCAGTATTTT. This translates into CASRLAGSPTDTQYF. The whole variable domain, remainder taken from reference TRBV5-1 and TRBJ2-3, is KAGVTQTPRYLIKTRGQQVTLSCSPISGHRSVSWYQQTPGQGLQFLFEYFSETQRNKGNFPGRFSGRQFSNSRSEMNVSTLELGDSALYLCASRLAGSPTDTQYFGPGTRLTVL.

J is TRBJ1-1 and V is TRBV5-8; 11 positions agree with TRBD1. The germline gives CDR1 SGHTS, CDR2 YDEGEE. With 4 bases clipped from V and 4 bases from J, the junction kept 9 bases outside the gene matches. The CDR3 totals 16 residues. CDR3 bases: TGTGCCAGCAGCCCCGCCGGGACAGGGGGTTTCACTGAAGCTTTCTTT. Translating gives CASSPAGTGGFTEAFF.

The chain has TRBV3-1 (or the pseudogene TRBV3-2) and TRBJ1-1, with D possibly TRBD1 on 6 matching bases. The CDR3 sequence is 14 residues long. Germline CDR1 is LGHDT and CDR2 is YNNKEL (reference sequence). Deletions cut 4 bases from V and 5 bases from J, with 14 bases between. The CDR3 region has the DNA TGTGCCAGCAGCCTTCCCGACAGGAGGACTGAAGCTTTCTTT. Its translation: CASSLPDRRTEAFF.

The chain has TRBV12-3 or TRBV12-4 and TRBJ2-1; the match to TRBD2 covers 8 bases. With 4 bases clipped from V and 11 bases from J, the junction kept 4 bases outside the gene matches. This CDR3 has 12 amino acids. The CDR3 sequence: CASSWGLVKQFF. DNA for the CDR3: TGTGCCAGCAGTTGGGGACTAGTTAAGCAGTTCTTC.

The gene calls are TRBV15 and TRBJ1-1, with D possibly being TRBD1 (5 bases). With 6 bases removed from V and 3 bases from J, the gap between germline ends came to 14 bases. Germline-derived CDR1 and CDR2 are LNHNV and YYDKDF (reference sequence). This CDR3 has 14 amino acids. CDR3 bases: TGTGCCACCAGTGTTCGGGGGATGGACACTGAAGCTTTCTTT. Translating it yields CATSVRGMDTEAFF.

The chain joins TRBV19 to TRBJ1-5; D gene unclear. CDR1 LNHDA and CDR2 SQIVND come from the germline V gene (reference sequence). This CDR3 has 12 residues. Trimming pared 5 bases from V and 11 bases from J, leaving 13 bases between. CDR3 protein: CASSLRLAAQHF. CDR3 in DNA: TGTGCCAGTAGTTTGCGTCTCGCGGCCCAGCATTTT.

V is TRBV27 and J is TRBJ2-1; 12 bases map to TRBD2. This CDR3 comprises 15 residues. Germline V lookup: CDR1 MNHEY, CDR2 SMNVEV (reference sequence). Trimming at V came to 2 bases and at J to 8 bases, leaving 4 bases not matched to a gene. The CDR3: CASSLLAGGVYEQFF. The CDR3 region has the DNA TGTGCCAGCAGTTTACTAGCGGGGGGGGTCTATGAGCAGTTCTTC.